Given below is one T cell receptor beta chain in context. This clone showed up just a few times. No antigen is known for it. Nothing much larger sits one base from this clone, and base qualities are not available. The CDR3 holds 15 amino acids from the cysteine to the phenylalanine. The DNA shown is the 45-base CDR3, in frame from base 1. The germline V gene supplies CDR1 MGHRA and CDR2 YSYEKL. At the junction V is shortened by 8 bases and J by 4 bases, with 20 bases in between. In the ViraFEST assay, PBMC were stimulated with viral peptide pools, and antigen-specific CD4+ T cell clonotypes were then identified by expansion using TCR sequencing. After around 10 days of culture, CD4+ T cells were isolated with the EasySep CD4+ T cell isolation kit. None of the healthy vaccine recipients had a prior SARS-CoV-2 infection, which was confirmed by nucleocapsid antibody tests that came back negative both before and after vaccination. Each well held around 2 million PBMC cultured in IMDM containing approximately 5% human AB serum, 8.5 to 10 IU/ml IL-2 and gentamicin, along with about 9.5 ug/ml peptides. On days 3 and 7, half of the culture medium was replaced with fresh IL-2-containing medium. Unless otherwise noted, each peptide stimulation condition was cultured in triplicate wells. PBMC were separated from whole blood using Ficoll-Paque Plus gradient centrifugation and were then either cryopreserved at -140C or used fresh. The spike proteins of SARS-CoV-2 and of the common cold coronaviruses HCoV-NL63, HCoV-OC43 and HCoV-229E were spanned by overlapping peptide pools. Genomic DNA was extracted from cultured CD4+ T cells with the QIAamp micro DNA kit.

The library was generated by the immunoSEQ multiplex PCR assay. DNA from the CD4+ T cells that had been cultured and isolated underwent TCR beta CDR3 sequencing. In the paper's pipeline: Non-productive TCR sequences were removed and reads were trimmed to the CDR3 region, keeping CDR3s of at least 7 amino acids. Antigen-specific clonotypes were identified using the MANAFEST web app by comparison of expansion in peptide wells against reference cultures. To count as positive, a clone had to show expansion at FDR<0.05 compared with the reference and with all other wells, an odds ratio above 5, and a frequency above 0.1% in two replicate wells. A clonotype was called cross-reactive if it was significantly expanded both in SARS-CoV-2 spike wells and in at least one common cold coronavirus spike condition. Using the stringdist R package, CDR3 similarity was measured by Levenshtein distance, and unrooted trees were constructed with ape in R 3.6.1. The immuneACCESS repertoire file appears here via TCRdb, limited to in-frame rearrangements. These files lack a portion of the clones; in checked studies, under half of the deficit traces to unresolved V genes, and the cause of the others is not known. V and J calls and clone size are those listed in that table; D and trimming were worked out from the DNA. The sample table records more than 20,000 clones; approximately 69% of these occur just once. Under 3.5% of the sample is held by the ten biggest clonotypes.

The data derive from a study of vaccination effects on CD4 cells after COVID-19 (dated by TCRdb to 2021 to 2024). About the investigation overall: Two doses of either the BNT162b2 or the mRNA-1273 mRNA SARS-CoV-2 vaccine were administered to participants. The full study included roughly 10 COVID-19 convalescent patients and a few SARS-CoV-2-naive healthy vaccine recipients. The Oncomine TCR Beta short-read assay on an Illumina iSeq 100 was used to sequence cultures from other donors in the study. The study compared SARS-CoV-2 spike-specific CD4+ TCR repertoires before and after mRNA vaccination in COVID-19 convalescent patients and infection-naive vaccine recipients. Beyond this particular receptor, the publication reports: Among healthy vaccine recipients, nearly all vaccine-induced clones were SARS-CoV-2 mono-reactive, and just 1 of 255 was cross-reactive with common cold coronaviruses. Both infection-induced and vaccine-induced clones contracted markedly at late post-vaccination timepoints, which is consistent with waning T cell responses. Only a small number of convalescent patients were included, and no early post-infection timepoints were available, which limited the study.

The sequenced sample was CD4+ T cells from PBMCs cultured with SARS-CoV-2 spike peptides, obtained before COVID-19 vaccination. The cell subset or site label, read with the paper, signifies: SARS-CoV-2 spike overlapping peptide pool stimulation. The chain employs TRBV4-1 and TRBJ1-1; the D gene is perhaps TRBD1, from 6 matching bases. This clonotype was obtained from a human donor who received a COVID-19 vaccine. The DNA sequence follows: TGCGCCAGCCAGTCGCAGGGGTCCAGGCGCACTGAAGCTTTCTTT. This encodes CASQSQGSRRTEAFF.